The 22 T cell receptor beta chains listed next were all sequenced from one sample in a study of shared clonotypes between healthy human individuals. Measured with immunoSEQ multiplex PCR; TCRdb has only the in-frame clones, and not every one. This table holds under 1,100,000 clones, under 80% found once. The sample taken for sequencing was memory CD4+ T cells sorted from blood. Subset here: CD45RA-negative fraction. The receptors here all came from a man aged 18-30 years in good health.

The chain has TRBV2 and TRBJ1-1, with D tentatively TRBD1 (6 bases). V lost 5 bases and J 4 bases, leaving 14 bases between the germline ends. The CDR3 is 14 amino acids. Germline V gives CDR1 SNHLY, CDR2 FYNNEI. The CDR3 nucleotides are TGTGCCAGCAGTTACAGGGAGGCGGGCACTGAAGCTTTCTTT. Its protein product is CASSYREAGTEAFF. The full variable domain, in which reference TRBV2 and TRBJ1-1 provide the parts outside the CDR3, is EPEVTQTPSHQVTQMGQEVILRCVPISNHLYFYWYRQILGQKVEFLVSFYNNEISEKSEIFDDQFSVERPDGSNFTLKIRSTKLEDSAMYFCASSYREAGTEAFFGQGTRLTVV.

This clone came up many times. This sequence joins TRBV10-3 and TRBJ1-1; no clear D. The V end lost 3 bases, the J end lost 8 bases, and 19 bases lay between the germline ends. Germline V gene data show CDR1 as ENHRY and CDR2 as SYGVKD. The CDR3 extends over 15 amino acids. The CDR3 protein is CAISDWEVTTAEAFF. The CDR3 coding sequence is TGTGCCATCAGTGATTGGGAGGTCACTACTGCGGAAGCTTTCTTT.

A note on this clone: Other nucleotide sequences in the sample specify the same CDR3. This rearrangement joins TRBV19 to TRBJ2-6; D gene ambiguous. Germline V lookup: CDR1 LNHDA, CDR2 SQIVND (reference sequence). V was trimmed by 3 bases and J by 2 bases, leaving 2 bases between them. This CDR3 region has 13 residues. DNA of the CDR3: TGTGCCAGTAGTATTACTGGGGCCAACGTCCTGACTTTC. It specifies CASSITGANVLTF.

The chain has TRBV5-1 and TRBJ2-1, with 9 bases fitting TRBD1. Trimming removed 4 bases from V and 13 bases from J; junction bases left unmatched: 6. The CDR3 spans 12 residues. Germline V gene sequence: CDR1 SGHRS, CDR2 YFSETQ. This CDR3 reads CASSPRQGGQFF. As DNA, the CDR3 is TGCGCCAGCAGCCCTAGACAGGGGGGTCAGTTCTTC.

The chain recombines TRBV6-5 with TRBJ2-3; 11 positions agree with TRBD2. The CDR3 has 14 residues. With 10 bases clipped from V and 8 bases from J, the junction kept 11 bases outside the gene matches. Germline V CDR1 and CDR2: MNHEY, SVGAGI. This CDR3 reads CATSLAGVRGTQYF. The CDR3 region has the DNA TGTGCCACCTCACTAGCGGGGGTGAGGGGTACGCAGTATTTT.

The J gene is TRBJ1-2, the V gene TRBV7-2, with TRBD1 matching over 8 bases. CDR1 and CDR2 (germline): SGHTA, FQGNSA. V trimming: 7 bases; J trimming: 7 bases; junction bases outside the gene matches: 14. The CDR3 consists of 15 residues. Here the CDR3 reads CASTDSNRGVTGYTF. The CDR3 bases are TGTGCCAGCACGGACTCAAACAGGGGGGTAACTGGCTACACCTTC.

The chain employs TRBV6-1 and TRBJ2-7, with D possibly matching TRBD1 (5 bases). Looked up from germline, CDR1 is MNHNS and CDR2 is SASEGT. Trimming left V 7 bases short and J 7 bases short, with 11 bases between. This CDR3 comprises 11 residues. As DNA, the CDR3 is TGTGCCAGCACCGAAAGGGGAGAGCAGTACTTC. Amino acids: CASTERGEQYF.

This clone occurred once. Different DNA sequences within this sample yield the same CDR3. The chain employs TRBV6-1 and TRBJ1-2, with unresolved D. Germline V lookup: CDR1 MNHNS, CDR2 SASEGT. The V gene lost 1 base and the J gene lost 4 bases, with 4 bases spanning the gap. The CDR3 has 12 amino acids. CDR3 nucleotide sequence: TGTGCCAGCAGTGAAGGGGGCTATGGCTACACCTTC. It translates to CASSEGGYGYTF.

This clone was seen a few times. This chain uses TRBV19 with TRBJ1-1; TRBD1 might be the D (5 bases). V lost 8 bases and J lost 3, with 13 bases in between. The CDR3 contains 13 residues. In germline, CDR1 is LNHDA, CDR2 SQIVND (reference sequence). CDR3 nucleotides: TGTGCCAGTGGGACGGTGATTGACACTGAAGCTTTCTTT. Amino acids: CASGTVIDTEAFF.

The V call is TRBV6-6, the J call TRBJ2-1, with 12 bases matching TRBD2. Losses at the gene ends were 6 bases for V and 7 bases for J; bases not matched to a gene: 7. CDR1 and CDR2 (germline): MNHNY, SVGAGI (reference sequence). The CDR3 totals 15 residues. The CDR3, as DNA: TGTGCCAGCAGGGGGCTAGCGGGAGGGCCAAATGAGCAGTTCTTC. This translates into CASRGLAGGPNEQFF.

In this sample, this clone turned up a few times. Other DNA sequences in the same sample also yield this CDR3. The J gene is TRBJ1-5, the V gene TRBV28; D not certain. V gave up 6 bases and J gave up 0 bases, with 3 bases separating them. CDR3 length: 12 amino acids. Germline CDR1 reads MDHEN; CDR2 reads SYDVKM. The CDR3 protein is CASRDSNQPQHF. The CDR3 DNA reads as TGTGCCAGCAGAGATAGCAATCAGCCCCAGCATTTT.

This chain uses TRBV7-9 with TRBJ2-5, with a possible D match to TRBD1 (6 bases). Looked up from germline, CDR1 is SEHNR and CDR2 is FQNEAQ (reference sequence). The CDR3 extends over 13 amino acids. The V gene lost 4 bases and the J gene lost 2 bases, with 8 bases spanning the gap. In nucleotides, the CDR3 is TGTGCCAGCAGCTACGGACAGCAAGAGACCCAGTACTTC. This encodes CASSYGQQETQYF.

V usage is TRBV6-5 and J usage is TRBJ2-7; D ambiguous. From germline, CDR1 is MNHEY and CDR2 SVGAGI. CDR3 length: 15 residues. V was cut by 2 bases and J by 3 bases, with 14 bases left in between. The CDR3 loop reads CASSYVSSRGYEQYF. The CDR3 region has the DNA TGTGCCAGCAGTTACGTCTCCTCCCGAGGCTACGAGCAGTACTTC.

This clone was detected a few times. The rearrangement uses TRBV6-5 and TRBJ1-1; D is possibly TRBD1 (5 bases). This CDR3 has 15 residues. Looked up from germline, CDR1 is MNHEY and CDR2 is SVGAGI. The ends were cut back, 6 bases at V and 5 bases at J, with 19 bases in the middle. CDR3 region: CASSPRDLRGTEAFF. In DNA form, the CDR3 reads TGTGCCAGCAGCCCCCGGGACTTAAGAGGTACTGAAGCTTTCTTT.

The chain couples TRBV2 to TRBJ2-1; no firm D call. V shed 5 bases and J shed 7 bases, with 9 bases lying between them. Germline CDR1 SNHLY, CDR2 FYNNEI. The CDR3 length is 12 residues. The DNA of the CDR3 is TGTGCCAGCAGTCTCCGGTTGAATGAGCAGTTCTTC. It translates to CASSLRLNEQFF.

In its sample, this clone was seen once. The rearrangement links TRBV5-1 to TRBJ2-5, with D possibly being TRBD1 (7 bases). The germline V and J ends were trimmed by 0 bases and 4 bases, with 13 bases remaining between them. Germline CDR1 is SGHRS and CDR2 is YFSETQ. CDR3 length: 15 residues. The CDR3 region is CASSLEGAGRETQYF. The DNA of the CDR3 is TGCGCCAGCAGCTTGGAGGGGGCGGGGCGAGAGACCCAGTACTTC.

This clone was detected only once. The genes are TRBV6-6 and TRBJ1-5, with 8 bases that match TRBD1. This CDR3 region has 16 residues. Germline CDR1 reads MNHNY; CDR2 reads SVGAGI (reference sequence). V lost 6 bases, J lost 3 bases, and 10 bases stayed unmatched. The DNA for the CDR3 is TGTGCCAGCAGGGCTGAAACCCAGGGGGCCAATCAGCCCCAGCATTTT. Residues: CASRAETQGANQPQHF.

The rearrangement links TRBV11-2 to TRBJ1-1; D is ambiguous. CDR1 is SGHAT, CDR2 FQNNGV, per germline. Trimming stripped 7 bases from V and 0 bases from J, with 12 bases between. CDR3 length: 14 residues. CDR3 bases: TGTGCCAGCACGACGGGCTGGGTGAACACTGAAGCTTTCTTT. It encodes CASTTGWVNTEAFF.

The chain links TRBV19 to TRBJ1-4, with TRBD1 matching 7 bases. The CDR3 extends over 16 amino acids. Germline CDR1 reads LNHDA; CDR2 reads SQIVND (reference sequence). Germline trimming cut 4 bases from V and 7 bases from J; bases unmatched to any gene: 12. CDR3 nucleotides: TGTGCCAGTAGTACTCAGGGGGTGCTACGGGCTGAAAAACTGTTTTTT. It encodes CASSTQGVLRAEKLFF.

The CDR3 loop reads CASSYEGTGISGYTF. The CDR3 DNA reads as TGTGCCAGCAGTTATGAGGGGACAGGAATAAGTGGCTACACCTTC. The chain combines TRBV6-6 with TRBJ1-2; 8 bases are a match to TRBD1. The CDR3 runs to 15 residues. Germline V gene sequence: CDR1 MNHNY, CDR2 SVGAGI (reference sequence). Trimming at V came to 3 bases and at J to 7 bases, leaving 10 bases not matched to a gene.

The chain combines TRBV30 with TRBJ1-5; 8 nucleotides line up with TRBD1. Unmatched junction bases numbered 7, after V lost 0 bases and J lost 6 bases. Looked up from germline, CDR1 is GTSNPN and CDR2 is SVGIG (reference sequence). The CDR3 totals 15 residues. Written as DNA, the CDR3 is TGTGCCTGGAGTGTACCTGGACAGGGTAGTCAGCCCCAGCATTTT. Protein sequence: CAWSVPGQGSQPQHF.

V and J are TRBV6-5 and TRBJ2-6; 10 bases map to TRBD2. The CDR3 has 16 residues. The germline V gene has CDR1 MNHEY and CDR2 SVGAGI. The J segment lost 0 bases and the V segment lost 4 bases, leaving 0 bases of the junction unmatched. The CDR3 spells CASSWTSGSGANVLTF. The DNA of the CDR3 is TGTGCCAGCAGTTGGACTAGCGGCTCTGGGGCCAACGTCCTGACTTTC.